This TCR beta chain was recorded in a study of cytomegalovirus exposure and HLA in healthy donors. With 11 bases clipped from V and 0 bases from J, the junction kept 4 bases outside the gene matches. This CDR3 is 14 amino acids long. Germline CDR1 MNHEY, CDR2 SMNVEV (reference sequence). In the PCR, 60 Vbeta and 13 Jbeta primers were used. Assay: immunoSEQ multiplex PCR; the TCRdb copy retains only in-frame clones and omits some. Its table records roughly 40,000 clones. This sequence joins TRBV27 and TRBJ1-4; 9 bases are shared with TRBD1. This TCR was recovered from a man aged 25-40 years in good health and CMV-seronegative. Material: PBMCs. In DNA, the CDR3 is TGTGCCGGACAGGGGAGGTCAACTAATGAAAAACTGTTTTTT. Its translation: CAGQGRSTNEKLFF.